This TCR beta chain was recorded in a study of synovial regulatory T cells in juvenile arthritis. The approximately 11 donors had active juvenile idiopathic arthritis, with 3 polyarticular and 8 oligoarticular cases. Median age about 11 years (about 2.3-22.9); median disease duration 7 years (0.2-19.1). Findings and caveats of the study: Synovial Treg CDR3 sequences overlapped more with iaTregs than other circulating Tregs.

The CDR3 covers 13 residues. No DNA appears here. CDR1 is SGHRS, CDR2 YFSETQ, per germline. Points on this clone: What it binds is not known.

TCRdb's table, derived via immunoSEQ multiplex PCR, lists solely in-frame clones and lacks some. The sample has more than 7,500 clones, and its top ten clones hold about 0.7%. Source material: Treg cells from blood. Subset: remaining (HLA-DR-negative) circulating blood Treg cells. This chain joins TRBV5-1 and TRBJ2-7; checking the TCRdb D call of TRBD1 is not possible without DNA. This receptor was taken from a donor between 2 and 29 years old with juvenile idiopathic arthritis. CDR3 amino acids: CASSLGQEERQYF.